The present entry profiles one T cell receptor beta chain with its context. Its matching antigen is unknown. The sample's time point: late sampling 161 to 241 days after vaccination in three convalescent patients. The treatment: approximately nine-day PBMC culture with coronavirus spike peptide pools or control peptides (ViraFEST assay). Isolation of CD4+ T cells by negative selection took place after roughly 10 days of culture. These data come from a study of vaccination and CD4 T cells after COVID-19. The wider study: Convalescent patients had positive nasal swab PCR results for SARS-CoV-2. Disease was mild in fewer than 10 and severe in one. Overall study results and limits: There was no significant change from around 19 to 38 median reactive clonotypes.

The Oncomine TCR Beta short-read assay sequenced DNA from cultured CD4+ T cells. Via MiXCR, TCRdb re-called the PCR reads, giving one row per CDR3 protein. Here the sample spans about 20,000 distinct CDR3 sequences, roughly 35% being singletons. Germline CDR1 reads SGHKS; CDR2 reads YYEKEE (reference sequence). CDR3 length: 13 residues. With 5 bases clipped from V and 4 bases from J, the junction kept 5 bases outside the gene matches. This sequence joins TRBV5-5 and TRBJ1-2, with 7 bases that match TRBD1. The material was CD4+ T cells from blood, cultured in vitro, obtained about 7 months after SARS-CoV-2 vaccination. This TCR was recovered from a human donor who had recovered from COVID-19. In nucleotides, the CDR3 is TGTGCCAGCAGTAAAGGGGGCGGCTATGGCTACACCTTC. Protein: CASSKGGGYGYTF. Using reference TRBV5-5 and TRBJ1-2 for the parts outside the CDR3, the full variable domain is DAGVTQSPTHLIKTRGQQVTLRCSPISGHKSVSWYQQVLGQGPQFIFQYYEKEERGRGNFPDRFSARQFPNYSSELNVNALLLGDSALYLCASSKGGGYGYTFGSGTRLTVV.